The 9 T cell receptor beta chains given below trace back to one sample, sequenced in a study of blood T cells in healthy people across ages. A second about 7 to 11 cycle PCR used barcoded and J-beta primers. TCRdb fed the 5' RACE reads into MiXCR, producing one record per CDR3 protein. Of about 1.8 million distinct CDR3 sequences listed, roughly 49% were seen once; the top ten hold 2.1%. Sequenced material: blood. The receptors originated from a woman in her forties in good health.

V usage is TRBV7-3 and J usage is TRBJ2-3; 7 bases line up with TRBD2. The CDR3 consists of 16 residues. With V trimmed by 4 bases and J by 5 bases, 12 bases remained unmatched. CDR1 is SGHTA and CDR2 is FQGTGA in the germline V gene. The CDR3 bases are TGTGCCAGCAGCTCCGTAGCGGGCCCGGCAAGAGATACGCAGTATTTT. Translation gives CASSSVAGPARDTQYF.

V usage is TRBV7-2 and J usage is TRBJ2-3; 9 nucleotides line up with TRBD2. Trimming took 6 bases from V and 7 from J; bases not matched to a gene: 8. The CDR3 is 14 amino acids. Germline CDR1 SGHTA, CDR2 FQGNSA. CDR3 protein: CASRPAGGSNTQYF. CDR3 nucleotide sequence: TGTGCCAGCAGGCCGGCGGGGGGGAGCAATACGCAGTATTTT.

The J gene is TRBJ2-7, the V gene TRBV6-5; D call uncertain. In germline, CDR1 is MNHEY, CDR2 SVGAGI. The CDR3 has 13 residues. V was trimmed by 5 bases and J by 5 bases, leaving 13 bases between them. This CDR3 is CASSPSGGNEQYF. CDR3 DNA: TGTGCCAGCAGTCCTTCGGGTGGGAACGAGCAGTACTTC.

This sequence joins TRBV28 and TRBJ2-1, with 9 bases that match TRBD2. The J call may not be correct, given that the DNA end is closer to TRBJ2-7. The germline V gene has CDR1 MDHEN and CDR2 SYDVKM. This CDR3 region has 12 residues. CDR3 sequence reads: CASTSGVAEQYF. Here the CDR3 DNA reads TGTGCCAGCACTAGCGGGGTAGCGGAGCAGTACTTC.

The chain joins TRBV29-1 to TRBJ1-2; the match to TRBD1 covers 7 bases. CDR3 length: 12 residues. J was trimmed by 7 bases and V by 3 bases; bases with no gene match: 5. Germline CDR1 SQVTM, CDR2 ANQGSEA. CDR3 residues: CSVERGLSGYTF. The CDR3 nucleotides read TGCAGCGTTGAGAGGGGGCTTAGTGGCTACACCTTC. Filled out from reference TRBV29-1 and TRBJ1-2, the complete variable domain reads SAVISQKPSRDICQRGTSLTIQCQVDSQVTMMFWYRQQPGQSLTLIATANQGSEATYESGFVIDKFPISRPNLTFSTLTVSNMSPEDSSIYLCSVERGLSGYTFGSGTRLTVV.

The CDR3 spells CASSPGAGHPNYGYTF. For the CDR3, the DNA is TGTGCCAGCAGCCCTGGGGCGGGACACCCGAACTATGGCTACACCTTC. This chain uses TRBV7-2 with TRBJ1-2, with D possibly being TRBD1 (6 bases). V lost 5 bases and J 2 bases, leaving 18 bases between the germline ends. There are 16 residues in the CDR3. Germline V gene lookup returns CDR1 SGHTA and CDR2 FQGNSA. The variable domain in full, with the rest retrieved from reference TRBV7-2 and TRBJ1-2, is GAGVSQSPSNKVTEKGKDVELRCDPISGHTALYWYRQSLGQGLEFLIYFQGNSAPDKSGLPSDRFSAERTGGSVSTLTIQRTQQEDSAVYLCASSPGAGHPNYGYTFGSGTRLTVV.

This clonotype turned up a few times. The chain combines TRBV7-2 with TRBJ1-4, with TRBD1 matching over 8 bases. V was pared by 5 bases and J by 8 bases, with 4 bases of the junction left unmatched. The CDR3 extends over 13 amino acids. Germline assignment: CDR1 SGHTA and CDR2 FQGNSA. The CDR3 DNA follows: TGTGCCAGCAGCCCAGGGGGCAGCGAAAAACTGTTTTTT. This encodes CASSPGGSEKLFF.

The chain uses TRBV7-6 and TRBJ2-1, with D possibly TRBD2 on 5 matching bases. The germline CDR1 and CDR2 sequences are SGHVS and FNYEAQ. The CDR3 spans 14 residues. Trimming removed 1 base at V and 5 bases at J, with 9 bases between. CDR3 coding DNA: TGTGCCAGCAGCTTAGGGGAGATGGACAATGAGCAGTTCTTC. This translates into CASSLGEMDNEQFF.

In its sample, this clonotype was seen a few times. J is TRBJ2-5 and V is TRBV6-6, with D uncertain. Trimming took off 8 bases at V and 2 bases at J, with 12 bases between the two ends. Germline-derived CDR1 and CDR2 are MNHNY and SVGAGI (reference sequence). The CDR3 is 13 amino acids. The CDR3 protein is CASLRTAQETQYF. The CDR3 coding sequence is TGTGCCAGCCTGAGGACCGCTCAAGAGACCCAGTACTTC.